Following are 20 T cell receptor beta chains from one sample sequenced in a study of T cell repertoires in cytomegalovirus infection. MiXCR, run by TCRdb on the reads, gives a single entry per CDR3 protein. The sample carries about 190,000 distinct CDR3 sequences, roughly 28% recorded once. Sequenced material: PBMCs. The receptor set was obtained from a human donor in good health (CMV status not recorded). Some clones in this sample may be carry-over from other donors' samples.

This clonotype has ten or more counts. The chain recombines TRBV7-6 with TRBJ2-2; D is uncertain. Trimming shortened V by 3 bases and J by 6 bases, and 8 bases separated the two germline ends. The CDR3 has 13 amino acids. CDR1 and CDR2 (germline): SGHVS, FNYEAQ. The CDR3 DNA reads as TGTGCCAGCAGCTTTCAGGTGGCCGGGGAGCTGTTTTTT. Its protein is CASSFQVAGELFF. Full variable domain (remainder filled in from reference TRBV7-6 and TRBJ2-2): GAGVSQSPRYKVTKRGQDVALRCDPISGHVSLYWYRQALGQGPEFLTYFNYEAQQDKSGLPNDRFSAERPEGSISTLTIQRTEQRDSAMYRCASSFQVAGELFFGEGSRLTVL.

This clonotype was found a few times. The chain carries TRBV11-2 and TRBJ1-1; a weak D match, TRBD1 (5 bases). Trimming shortened V by 3 bases and J by 10 bases, and 12 bases separated the two germline ends. Germline V lookup: CDR1 SGHAT, CDR2 FQNNGV. The length of the CDR3 is 12 residues. This CDR3 is CASSFHRDRAFF. CDR3 sequence (DNA): TGTGCCAGCAGCTTCCATCGGGACCGAGCTTTCTTT.

For this clonotype: One base away lies a much larger clone, so this may be a sequencing read error. The chain recombines TRBV7-2 with TRBJ1-6; unclear D gene. This CDR3 contains 13 residues. The germline CDR1 and CDR2 sequences are SGHTA and FQGNSA. CDR3 bases: TGTGCCAGCAGCCCCGACGGTAATTCAACCCTCCACTTT. Translation gives CASSPDGNSTLHF.

This clonotype has just a few counts. The rearrangement uses TRBV20-1 and TRBJ1-5; 7 nucleotides line up with TRBD1. V lost 5 bases to trimming and J lost 7 bases; unmatched junction nucleotides: 8. Germline V lookup: CDR1 DFQATT, CDR2 SNEGSKA (reference sequence). The CDR3 runs 13 residues. This chain's CDR3 is CSAPTGPEQPQHF. The CDR3 nucleotides are TGCAGTGCTCCGACAGGGCCCGAACAGCCCCAGCATTTT.

Of note for this clonotype: Germline and junction disagree at one end, which may indicate a read error. V usage is TRBV7-2 and J usage is TRBJ2-3; no clear D gene. CDR1 and CDR2 from the germline V gene are SGHTA and FQGNSA. The CDR3 extends over 11 amino acids. CDR3 loop: CASNLEDTQYF. In DNA, the CDR3 is TGTGCCAGCAACTTAGAAGATACGCAGTATTTT.

This chain joins TRBV5-5 and TRBJ2-5; 10 bases are a match to TRBD1. V was clipped by 5 bases and J by 4 bases; unmatched bases: 8. Germline V lookup: CDR1 SGHKS, CDR2 YYEKEE (reference sequence). This CDR3 contains 15 residues. In nucleotides, the CDR3 is TGTGCCAGCAGTCCTCCGGGACAGGGGTTAGAGACCCAGTACTTC. Translating it yields CASSPPGQGLETQYF.

The chain carries TRBV7-2 and TRBJ2-3, with D possibly being TRBD2 (6 bases). CDR3 length: 16 residues. The germline gives CDR1 SGHTA, CDR2 FQGNSA. Trimming removed 3 bases from V and 3 bases from J, with 16 bases in between. CDR3 sequence (DNA): TGTGCCAGCAGCTTGGGGGGTGCTGGGGTTACAGATACGCAGTATTTT. Translated, it gives CASSLGGAGVTDTQYF.

This clonotype was picked up many times. The DNA for the CDR3 is TGTGCCAGCAGGCCCGGTCGCGGTGGTTTCAATGAGCAGTTCTTC. This gives the protein CASRPGRGGFNEQFF. This rearrangement joins TRBV7-2 to TRBJ2-1; no firm D call. The CDR3 length is 15 residues. CDR1 is SGHTA, CDR2 FQGNSA, per germline. Deletions cut 6 bases from V and 6 bases from J, with 18 bases between.

This clonotype was observed many times. The J gene is TRBJ2-5, the V gene TRBV7-8, with 8 bases that match TRBD2. V lost 5 bases and J lost 5; bases outside the gene matches: 13. There are 16 residues in the CDR3. Germline values: CDR1 SGHVS, CDR2 FQNEAQ. CDR3 in DNA: TGTGCCAGCAGCCCCCGGACTAGCTGGGAAATGGAGACCCAGTACTTC. It specifies CASSPRTSWEMETQYF.

V usage is TRBV4-1 and J usage is TRBJ1-3; D possibly corresponds to TRBD1 (6 bases). The CDR3 is made up of 17 amino acids. The germline CDR1 and CDR2 sequences are MGHRA and YSYEKL. V shed 3 bases and J shed 0 bases, with 15 bases lying between them. The CDR3 DNA follows: TGCGCCAGCAGCCAGGCCGACAGGCGTTACTCTGGAAACACCATATATTTT. Translation gives CASSQADRRYSGNTIYF.

CDR3 sequence reads: CASSLAGTVDRPEAFF. The CDR3 region has the DNA TGTGCCAGCAGCCTCGCTGGGACGGTAGACCGCCCTGAAGCTTTCTTT. The chain carries TRBV11-2 and TRBJ1-1, with D maybe TRBD1 (5 bases). From germline, CDR1 is SGHAT and CDR2 FQNNGV. The CDR3 runs to 16 residues. The ends were cut back, 5 bases at V and 6 bases at J, with 22 bases in the middle.

This sequence joins TRBV20-1 and TRBJ2-7; TRBD1 or TRBD2 may be the D gene (5 bases each). The V and J ends lost 5 bases and 3 bases respectively, with 17 bases between them. Germline values: CDR1 DFQATT, CDR2 SNEGSKA (reference sequence). CDR3 size: 14 residues. The CDR3, as DNA: TGCAGTGCTCGCCCACCGGGGCCCTACTACGAGCAGTACTTC. Encoded protein: CSARPPGPYYEQYF.

In this sample, this clonotype turned up a few times. The chain couples TRBV3-1 to TRBJ1-1; 10 bases are a match to TRBD1. CDR3 length equals 15 residues. Per germline, CDR1 LGHDT and CDR2 YNNKEL (reference sequence). Unmatched junction bases numbered 5, after V lost 2 bases and J lost 5 bases. The CDR3 region is CASSQLTGGRTEAFF. In DNA form, the CDR3 reads TGTGCCAGCAGCCAACTGACAGGGGGCAGAACTGAAGCTTTCTTT.

The chain is built from TRBV15 and TRBJ1-5, with D uncertain. From germline, CDR1 is LNHNV and CDR2 YYDKDF (reference sequence). V gave up 8 bases and J gave up 0 bases, with 14 bases separating them. CDR3 size: 15 residues. Written as DNA, the CDR3 is TGTGCCACCTCACTCACGGGTTATAGCAATCAGCCCCAGCATTTT. Amino acid sequence: CATSLTGYSNQPQHF.

In this sample, this clonotype turned up a few times. This chain joins TRBV20-1 and TRBJ1-1; no clear D. Trimming took off 6 bases at V and 5 bases at J, with 16 bases between the two ends. Germline V gene lookup returns CDR1 DFQATT and CDR2 SNEGSKA (reference sequence). The CDR3 has 13 residues. Here the CDR3 reads CSASGELGTEAFF. DNA of the CDR3: TGCAGTGCCAGCGGGGAATTGGGAACTGAAGCTTTCTTT.

This clonotype turned up a few times. This chain connects TRBV7-2 to TRBJ1-1; no reliable D call. This CDR3 comprises 15 residues. Trimming cost V 3 bases and J 2 bases, with 13 bases left between them. Germline V CDR1 and CDR2: SGHTA, FQGNSA. The CDR3 sequence is CASSFPGLPNTEAFF. The CDR3 DNA is TGTGCCAGCAGCTTCCCAGGCCTGCCAAACACTGAAGCTTTCTTT.

This clonotype showed up just a few times. This chain connects TRBV28 to TRBJ1-1; the D is unclear. V lost 10 bases and J 4 bases, leaving 10 bases between the germline ends. Germline CDR1 and CDR2: MDHEN and SYDVKM. The CDR3 has 11 amino acids. The CDR3 DNA follows: TGTGCCACCCAATACCTCACTGAAGCTTTCTTT. Its protein product is CATQYLTEAFF.

V is TRBV6-5 and J is TRBJ2-5; TRBD1 matches 7 bases. Germline assignment: CDR1 MNHEY and CDR2 SVGAGI. This CDR3 contains 13 residues. The V and J ends lost 0 bases and 6 bases, in that order; junction bases with no gene match: 1. The CDR3 bases are TGTGCCAGCAGTTACTCGGGACAGAAGACCCAGTACTTC. It encodes CASSYSGQKTQYF.

CDR3 in amino acids: CASSFSGGALSGNTIYF. CDR3 nucleotides: TGTGCCAGCAGCTTCTCGGGAGGGGCCCTCTCTGGAAACACCATATATTTT. J is TRBJ1-3 and V is TRBV7-2; D is possibly TRBD1 (5 bases). The V end lost 3 bases, the J end lost 0 bases, and 15 bases lay between the germline ends. The CDR3 is made up of 17 amino acids. Germline V gene sequence: CDR1 SGHTA, CDR2 FQGNSA.

This clonotype was seen only a few times. The chain couples TRBV7-2 to TRBJ2-4; D unresolved. The CDR3 sequence is 15 residues long. V lost 1 base and J lost 0, with 7 bases in between. Germline assignment: CDR1 SGHTA and CDR2 FQGNSA. The DNA for the CDR3 is TGTGCCAGCAGCTTAGGGGGTCTAGCCAAAAACATTCAGTACTTC. The encoded protein is CASSLGGLAKNIQYF.